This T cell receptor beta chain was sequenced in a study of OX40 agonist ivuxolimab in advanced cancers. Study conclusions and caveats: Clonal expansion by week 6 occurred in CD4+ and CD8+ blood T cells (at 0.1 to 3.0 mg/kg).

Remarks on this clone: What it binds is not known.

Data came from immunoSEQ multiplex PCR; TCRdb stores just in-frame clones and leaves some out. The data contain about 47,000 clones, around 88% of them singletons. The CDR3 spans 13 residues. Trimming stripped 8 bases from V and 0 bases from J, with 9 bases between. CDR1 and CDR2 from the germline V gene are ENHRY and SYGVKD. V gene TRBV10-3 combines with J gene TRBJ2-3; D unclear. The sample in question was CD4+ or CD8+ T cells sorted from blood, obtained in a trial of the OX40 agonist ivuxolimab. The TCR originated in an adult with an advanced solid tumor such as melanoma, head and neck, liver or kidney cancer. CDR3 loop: CAIFHASTDTQYF. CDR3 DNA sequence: TGTGCCATCTTTCACGCTAGCACAGATACGCAGTATTTT.